What follows describes a single T cell receptor (beta chain). The data stem from a study of control samples from healthy donors and cancer patients. V lost 3 bases, J lost 5 bases, and 14 bases lay in between. The CDR3 runs 14 residues. Looked up from germline, CDR1 is DFQATT and CDR2 is SNEGSKA (reference sequence). Assay: immunoSEQ multiplex PCR; the TCRdb copy retains only in-frame clones and omits some. The repertoire includes 26,000 or so clones, roughly nine tenths of them detected once, and roughly 12% sits in the top ten. This TCR was recovered from a man aged 45-65 years with lung cancer. Sequenced sample: PBMCs. The gene calls are TRBV20-1 and TRBJ2-1; possible D gene TRBD2, 6 bases. CDR3 nucleotides: TGCAGTGCTAGTCACGGGGGAACGGACAATGAGCAGTTCTTC. It yields the protein CSASHGGTDNEQFF.